The following is a TCR beta chain sequence with its context. Its matching antigen is unknown. The data are from a study of vaccination and CD4 T cells after COVID-19. Treatment of the sample: roughly 10-day PBMC culture with coronavirus spike peptide pools or control peptides (ViraFEST assay). Peptide-pool expansion of antigen-specific T cells preceded TCR sequencing in ViraFEST. Fresh IL-2 medium was used to replace half of the medium on days 3 and 7. Deletions cut 0 bases from V and 5 bases from J, with 10 bases between. Germline CDR1 LNHNV, CDR2 YYDKDF (reference sequence). The CDR3 has 14 residues. With the Oncomine TCR Beta short-read assay, DNA from cultured CD4+ T cells was sequenced. TCRdb independently ran MiXCR on the PCR reads; one entry per CDR3 protein. The table shows about 9,100 distinct CDR3 sequences, with roughly 71% occurring only once.

This clonotype originated in a human donor who had recovered from COVID-19. Sequencing input: CD4+ T cells from blood, cultured in vitro. The chain links TRBV15 to TRBJ2-5; the D gene is possibly TRBD2 (6 bases). DNA for the CDR3: TGTGCCACCAGCAGAGAGCGGGGCGGCGAGACCCAGTACTTC. Encoded protein: CATSRERGGETQYF.